Listed below are T cell receptor beta chains from one sample, sequenced in a study of T cells in Graves' hyperthyroidism and ophthalmopathy. Via MiXCR, TCRdb re-called the multiplex PCR reads, giving one row per CDR3 protein. The data contain roughly 750,000 distinct CDR3 sequences, around 17% of them singletons. Material: blood. The receptors derive from a man aged 18 to 30 with Graves' hyperthyroidism. Each CDR3 is given with its conserved first and last residue. Each record gives: V gene, J gene, D gene, clone size, CDR3 protein, CDR3 DNA. D genes are given only for firm matches. Expanded clones are given a class, and other clones once, few, many or no size at all.

V: TRBV12-3/TRBV12-4; J: TRBJ1-1; D: TRBD1; size: many; CDR3: CASRGTGNTEAFF; DNA: TGTGCCAGCAGGGGGACAGGGAACACTGAAGCTTTCTTT
V: TRBV3-1; J: TRBJ2-2; D: TRBD2; size: .; CDR3: CASSQAGLAGGELFF; DNA: TGTGCCAGCAGCCAAGCGGGACTAGCGGGGGGGGAGCTGTTTTTT
V: TRBV29-1; J: TRBJ1-5; D: .; size: many; CDR3: CSVAFQGASNQPQHF; DNA: TGCAGCGTCGCCTTTCAAGGGGCAAGCAATCAGCCCCAGCATTTT
V: TRBV12-3/TRBV12-4; J: TRBJ1-1; D: .; size: many; CDR3: CASSLLPMNTEAFF; DNA: TGTGCCAGCAGTTTGCTTCCGATGAACACTGAAGCTTTCTTT
V: TRBV29-1; J: TRBJ1-2; D: .; size: .; CDR3: CSVEEGEDYGYTF; DNA: TGCAGCGTTGAAGAGGGGGAGGACTATGGCTACACCTTC
V: TRBV7-2; J: TRBJ1-2; D: .; size: few; CDR3: CASSFPDYRATGNGYGYTF; DNA: TGTGCCAGCAGCTTTCCAGACTACAGGGCTACAGGGAATGGCTATGGCTACACCTTC
V: TRBV27; J: TRBJ1-2; D: .; size: many; CDR3: CASSLRANYGYTF; DNA: TGTGCCAGCAGTTTGAGAGCTAACTATGGCTACACCTTC
V: TRBV2; J: TRBJ1-2; D: .; size: many; CDR3: CASSGHGNYGYTF; DNA: TGTGCCAGCAGTGGGCACGGAAACTATGGCTACACCTTC
V: TRBV6-1; J: TRBJ2-2; D: TRBD1; size: once; CDR3: CASSTGGWTGELFF; DNA: TGTGCCAGCAGTACAGGGGGATGGACCGGGGAGCTGTTTTTT
V: TRBV28; J: TRBJ1-1; D: .; size: .; CDR3: CASSPRDGMNTEAFF; DNA: TGTGCCAGCAGCCCAAGGGACGGGATGAACACTGAAGCTTTCTTT
V: TRBV5-1; J: TRBJ2-3; D: .; size: few; CDR3: CASSLEKGTDTQYF; DNA: TGCGCCAGCAGCTTGGAGAAGGGAACAGATACGCAGTATTTT
V: TRBV3-1; J: TRBJ2-1; D: .; size: many; CDR3: CASSQDTSGVLSNEQFF; DNA: TGTGCCAGCAGCCAAGATACATCAGGTGTCCTCTCCAATGAGCAGTTCTTC
V: TRBV28; J: TRBJ2-7; D: .; size: many; CDR3: CASNLPPTYEQYF; DNA: TGTGCCAGTAACCTACCCCCTACCTACGAGCAGTACTTC
V: TRBV4-1; J: TRBJ1-6; D: .; size: .; CDR3: CASSQTEWRDKNSPLHF; DNA: TGCGCCAGCAGCCAAACTGAATGGAGGGACAAGAATTCACCCCTCCACTTT
V: TRBV10-3; J: TRBJ2-2; D: .; size: .; CDR3: CAISSAPNTGELFF; DNA: TGTGCCATCAGTTCGGCCCCGAACACCGGGGAGCTGTTTTTT
V: TRBV19; J: TRBJ1-1; D: .; size: .; CDR3: CASDPGGAGTEAFF; DNA: TGTGCCAGTGATCCCGGGGGGGCTGGGACTGAAGCTTTCTTT
V: TRBV28; J: TRBJ2-1; D: TRBD2; size: many; CDR3: CASSPRASGTNEQFF; DNA: TGTGCCAGCAGTCCCCGGGCTAGCGGGACCAATGAGCAGTTCTTC
V: TRBV6-2/TRBV6-3; J: TRBJ1-2; D: .; size: .; CDR3: CASTVHDRNNYGYTF; DNA: TGTGCCAGCACCGTCCACGACAGGAATAACTATGGCTACACCTTC
V: TRBV9; J: TRBJ1-2; D: .; size: few; CDR3: CASNSGHLGDGYTF; DNA: TGTGCCAGCAACAGTGGACATCTCGGGGATGGCTACACCTTC
V: TRBV11-2; J: TRBJ1-6; D: .; size: many; CDR3: CASSPRGNPEVSPLHF; DNA: TGTGCCAGCAGCCCCCGGGGCAACCCAGAGGTTTCACCCCTCCACTTT
V: TRBV18; J: TRBJ2-5; D: .; size: many; CDR3: CASSPGVEETQYF; DNA: TGTGCCAGCTCACCCGGCGTTGAAGAGACCCAGTACTTC
V: TRBV20-1; J: TRBJ2-7; D: TRBD2; size: .; CDR3: CSALVLAGGYEQYF; DNA: TGCAGTGCCCTCGTGCTAGCGGGGGGATACGAGCAGTACTTC
V: TRBV7-2; J: TRBJ2-1; D: TRBD2; size: many; CDR3: CASSRVAGDGEQFF; DNA: TGTGCCAGCAGCCGGGTGGCGGGAGACGGTGAGCAGTTCTTC
V: TRBV2; J: TRBJ1-1; D: .; size: few; CDR3: CASSSSEAFF; DNA: TGTGCCAGCAGTTCGTCTGAAGCTTTCTTT
V: TRBV15; J: TRBJ2-7; D: TRBD2; size: many; CDR3: CATSREGLATGEQYF; DNA: TGTGCCACCAGCAGAGAGGGACTAGCGACGGGCGAGCAGTACTTC
V: TRBV7-6; J: TRBJ1-4; D: .; size: .; CDR3: CASSAGSLNEKLFF; DNA: TGTGCCAGCAGCGCCGGGAGCCTTAATGAAAAACTGTTTTTT
V: TRBV7-2; J: TRBJ2-7; D: .; size: few; CDR3: CASSLGDLYEQYF; DNA: TGTGCCAGCAGCTTAGGCGACCTCTACGAGCAGTACTTC
V: TRBV7-9; J: TRBJ2-1; D: TRBD2; size: .; CDR3: CASTAPAGGLYEQFF; DNA: TGTGCCAGCACCGCCCCAGCGGGAGGGCTCTATGAGCAGTTCTTC
V: TRBV13; J: TRBJ1-1; D: .; size: few; CDR3: CASSEGGTWEAFF; DNA: TGTGCCAGCAGCGAGGGGGGGACGTGGGAAGCTTTCTTT
V: TRBV28; J: TRBJ1-2; D: .; size: many; CDR3: CASSLRSYRLNYGYTF; DNA: TGTGCCAGCAGTTTACGTTCGTACAGATTAAACTATGGCTACACCTTC
V: TRBV12-3/TRBV12-4; J: TRBJ2-3; D: .; size: .; CDR3: CASSLGLDAQYF; DNA: TGTGCCAGCAGTTTGGGTCTAGATGCGCAGTATTTT
V: TRBV28; J: TRBJ1-1; D: .; size: many; CDR3: CASSVQLNTEAFF; DNA: TGTGCCAGCAGCGTTCAGTTGAACACTGAAGCTTTCTTT
V: TRBV19; J: TRBJ2-1; D: TRBD2; size: few; CDR3: CASRAGAPYNEQFF; DNA: TGTGCCAGTAGAGCGGGAGCGCCCTACAATGAGCAGTTCTTC
V: TRBV6-2/TRBV6-3; J: TRBJ2-1; D: TRBD1; size: many; CDR3: CASSFNRDRSTFSYNEQFF; DNA: TGTGCCAGCAGTTTTAACCGGGACAGGAGTACCTTCTCCTACAATGAGCAGTTCTTC
V: TRBV12-3/TRBV12-4; J: TRBJ2-1; D: TRBD2; size: few; CDR3: CASSFTSGSRYEQFF; DNA: TGTGCCAGCAGTTTCACTAGCGGGAGTAGGTATGAGCAGTTCTTC
V: TRBV28; J: TRBJ2-7; D: .; size: many; CDR3: CASSFYGGRYEQYF; DNA: TGTGCCAGCAGTTTTTACGGGGGACGGTACGAGCAGTACTTC
V: TRBV6-1; J: TRBJ2-1; D: TRBD2; size: many; CDR3: CASSPSSGNSYNEQFF; DNA: TGTGCCAGCAGTCCCAGTAGCGGGAACTCCTACAATGAGCAGTTCTTC
V: TRBV19; J: TRBJ1-2; D: TRBD1; size: .; CDR3: CASTGGTVSSYGYTF; DNA: TGTGCCAGTACGGGCGGGACAGTATCCTCCTATGGCTACACCTTC
V: TRBV7-9; J: TRBJ2-1; D: TRBD2; size: many; CDR3: CASSLVPGTSERSSYNEQFF; DNA: TGTGCCAGCAGCTTAGTACCCGGGACTAGCGAGAGATCCTCCTACAATGAGCAGTTCTTC
V: TRBV28; J: TRBJ2-7; D: TRBD1; size: many; CDR3: CASRGQGDAYEQYF; DNA: TGTGCCAGCAGGGGACAGGGGGATGCCTACGAGCAGTACTTC
V: TRBV27; J: TRBJ1-2; D: .; size: many; CDR3: CASSLSVNGVNYGYTF; DNA: TGTGCCAGCAGTTTATCGGTGAATGGGGTCAACTATGGCTACACCTTC
V: TRBV3-2; J: TRBJ1-3; D: .; size: .; CDR3: CASSQERGTGPKNTIYF; DNA: TGTGCCAGCAGCCAAGAGAGGGGAACAGGGCCTAAAAACACCATATATTTT
V: TRBV18; J: TRBJ2-1; D: TRBD2; size: few; CDR3: CASSELALNEQFF; DNA: TGTGCCAGCTCAGAACTAGCGCTCAATGAGCAGTTCTTC
V: TRBV28; J: TRBJ2-4; D: .; size: many; CDR3: CASSPRGGVDIQYF; DNA: TGTGCCAGCAGTCCCCGAGGAGGGGTAGACATTCAGTACTTC
V: TRBV13; J: TRBJ2-7; D: .; size: many; CDR3: CASSLVGLPEQYF; DNA: TGTGCCAGCAGCTTAGTAGGACTACCCGAGCAGTACTTC
V: TRBV7-9; J: TRBJ2-7; D: TRBD2; size: few; CDR3: CASSLGPTSGSYEQYF; DNA: TGTGCCAGCAGCTTAGGACCGACTAGCGGGTCCTACGAGCAGTACTTC
V: TRBV28; J: TRBJ2-2; D: .; size: many; CDR3: CASINTGELFF; DNA: TGTGCCAGCATTAACACCGGGGAGCTGTTTTTT
V: TRBV28; J: TRBJ1-5; D: .; size: many; CDR3: CASGGTSNQPQHF; DNA: TGTGCCAGCGGCGGGACGAGCAATCAGCCCCAGCATTTT
V: TRBV28; J: TRBJ2-7; D: TRBD2; size: many; CDR3: CASRSGQGRLAGFPYEQYF; DNA: TGTGCCAGCAGGTCCGGACAGGGTAGACTAGCGGGATTCCCTTACGAGCAGTACTTC
V: TRBV2; J: TRBJ2-3; D: TRBD2; size: many; CDR3: CASKRGGGTDTQYF; DNA: TGTGCCAGCAAGCGGGGAGGAGGCACAGATACGCAGTATTTT
V: TRBV5-1; J: TRBJ1-2; D: TRBD1; size: .; CDR3: CASSWGQGEGYTF; DNA: TGCGCCAGCAGCTGGGGACAGGGAGAGGGCTACACCTTC
V: TRBV10-3; J: TRBJ2-3; D: .; size: few; CDR3: CAISGAITQIDTQYF; DNA: TGTGCCATCAGTGGGGCTATTACGCAAATCGATACGCAGTATTTT
V: TRBV28; J: TRBJ1-4; D: .; size: many; CDR3: CASFGGGGEKLFF; DNA: TGTGCCAGCTTTGGAGGGGGAGGTGAAAAACTGTTTTTT
V: TRBV3-1; J: TRBJ2-7; D: TRBD2; size: many; CDR3: CASSQFFQREGQGEQYF; DNA: TGTGCCAGCAGCCAATTCTTCCAGCGGGAGGGACAAGGGGAGCAGTACTTC
V: TRBV14; J: TRBJ2-3; D: .; size: .; CDR3: CASSQGASIFADTQYF; DNA: TGTGCCAGCAGCCAAGGGGCTAGCATATTCGCAGATACGCAGTATTTT
V: TRBV6-9; J: TRBJ2-1; D: .; size: .; CDR3: CASSSTDNEQFF; DNA: TGTGCCAGCAGTTCGACAGACAATGAGCAGTTCTTC
V: TRBV20-1; J: TRBJ2-7; D: TRBD2; size: .; CDR3: CSARTSGRSDEQYF; DNA: TGCAGTGCTAGGACTAGCGGCCGGTCCGACGAGCAGTACTTC
V: TRBV11-2; J: TRBJ1-4; D: TRBD1; size: few; CDR3: CASSLVGGPVKLFF; DNA: TGTGCCAGCAGCTTAGTAGGGGGCCCAGTAAAACTGTTTTTT
V: TRBV7-2; J: TRBJ2-5; D: .; size: many; CDR3: CASSQGGHHQETQYF; DNA: TGTGCCAGCAGCCAGGGGGGGCACCACCAAGAGACCCAGTACTTC
V: TRBV28; J: TRBJ1-4; D: .; size: .; CDR3: CASSSPPSEKLFF; DNA: TGTGCCAGCAGTTCCCCCCCTAGTGAAAAACTGTTTTTT